This TCR beta chain is drawn from a study of cytomegalovirus exposure and HLA in healthy donors. Regarding the study as a whole: A prior analysis recorded that most TCR beta V segments were productive about 90% or about 30% of the time. Presence/absence comparisons presumed near-even sequencing depth among donors.

Vbeta (60) and Jbeta (13) primers were used in the PCR. Libraries were prepared by immunoSEQ multiplex PCR; TCRdb keeps only in-frame clonotypes and omits some of them. In the table there are under 150,000 clones, 70% to 90% of which are singletons. On this clone itself: Its antigen remains unidentified.

The origin of this receptor is a boy younger than 18 in good health and CMV-seronegative. The sample consisted of PBMCs.

This CDR3 reads CASSLASGYSGNTIYF. The CDR3 nucleotides are TGTGCCAGCAGCTTAGCTTCAGGATACTCTGGAAACACCATATATTTT. The chain joins TRBV7-9 to TRBJ1-3; D is unclear. V shed 0 bases and J shed 0 bases, with 9 bases lying between them. Germline V gives CDR1 SEHNR, CDR2 FQNEAQ (reference sequence). The CDR3 spans 16 residues.